This TCR beta chain was recovered during a study of PD-1 blockade in classical Hodgkin lymphoma. Measured with immunoSEQ multiplex PCR; TCRdb has only the in-frame clones, and not every one. The table lists roughly 3,900 clones, around 79% of them singletons. Brentuximab vedotin exposure varied, and every patient relapsed after autologous stem cell transplantation. Negative selection with magnetic separation was used to purify CD4+ T cells from thawed PBMCs. Germline CDR1 and CDR2: SGHVT and SQSDAQ. This CDR3 is 19 amino acids long. V lost 5 bases, J lost 5 bases, and 25 bases lay in between. This chain links TRBV7-4 with TRBJ2-6; D gene unclear. This receptor was obtained from a human donor with classical Hodgkin lymphoma. The starting material was CD4+ T cells from blood, obtained at baseline. Here the CDR3 DNA reads TGTGCCAGCAGCATTGGTGCATACCATGACAAAAGTCGGGCCAACGTCCTGACTTTC. Translated: CASSIGAYHDKSRANVLTF.